This TCR beta chain was identified during a study of blood T cell repertoires in COVID-19. Turning to the study itself: Sites across the United States, Italy and Spain contributed samples from acute and convalescent COVID-19.

Methods used by the authors: Estimated nucleated cell counts came from reference gene primer amplification. TCRdb keeps only in-frame clones here, not all; method: immunoSEQ multiplex PCR. V, J and clone size derive from that table, while D and trimming were established from the DNA sequence. This repertoire shows 150,000 or so clones, more than 65% found once; its top ten account for more than 9.5%. Between the trimmed V and J ends, which lost 8 bases and 4 bases, there was a span of 14 bases. The CDR3 runs 14 residues. The V gene's germline CDR1 is MDHEN and CDR2 SYDVKM. Recruits, aged about 18 to 95 years, lived in under 25 US areas.

Sequencing used PBMCs or T cells enriched from blood (not recorded which). The V call is TRBV28, the J call TRBJ1-4, with D possibly being TRBD1 (5 bases). This TCR came from a man in his fifties or sixties who had recovered from COVID-19. The CDR3 loop is CASRDSSFNEKLFF. The DNA of the CDR3 is TGTGCCAGCCGGGACTCAAGTTTTAATGAAAAACTGTTTTTT.